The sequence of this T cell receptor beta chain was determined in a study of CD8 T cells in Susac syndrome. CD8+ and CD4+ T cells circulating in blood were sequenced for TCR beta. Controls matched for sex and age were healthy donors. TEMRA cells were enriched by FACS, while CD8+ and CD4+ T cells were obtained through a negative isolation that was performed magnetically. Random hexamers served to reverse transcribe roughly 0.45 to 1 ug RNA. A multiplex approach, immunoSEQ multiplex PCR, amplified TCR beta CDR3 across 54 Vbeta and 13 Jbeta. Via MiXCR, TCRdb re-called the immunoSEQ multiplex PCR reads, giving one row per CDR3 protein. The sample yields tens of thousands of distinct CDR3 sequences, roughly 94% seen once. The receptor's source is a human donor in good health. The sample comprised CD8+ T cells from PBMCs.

The CDR3 region has the DNA TGTGCCAGCAGCCGGGGGCAGGGCCCCGAGTATGGCTACACCTTC. As protein: CASSRGQGPEYGYTF. This chain uses TRBV7-3 with TRBJ1-2, with a weak D call TRBD1 (6 bases). CDR1 and CDR2 (germline): SGHTA, FQGTGA. The CDR3 is 15 residues long. Trimming removed 5 bases at V and 5 bases at J, with 18 bases between.